These T cell receptor beta chains were read from a single sample in a study of CD8 T cells in ankylosing spondylitis. TCRdb itself ran the 5' RACE reads through MiXCR, one entry per CDR3 protein. The sample consists of about 96,000 distinct CDR3 sequences, around 30% of them appearing once. The sequencing sample was made of blood, either unsorted or a sorted T cell fraction (not recorded which). These receptors originate from a male donor with ankylosing spondylitis or in good health (not recorded which). The conserved cysteine and the conserved F or W are not part of the CDR3 here. Fields, in order: J gene, V gene, CDR3 protein.

TRBJ2-7	TRBV11-2	ASSLRGNYEQY
TRBJ1-1	TRBV16	ASSQSKIMNTEAF
TRBJ2-7	TRBV5-1	ASSLLPGPYEQY
TRBJ2-2	TRBV7-2	ASSLDRNTGELF
TRBJ2-2	TRBV12-3/TRBV12-4	ASEQGSDTGELF
TRBJ1-1	TRBV12-3/TRBV12-4	ASSLWGGRHAF
TRBJ2-6	TRBV5-1	ASSPQGLSGANVLT
TRBJ2-7	TRBV5-1	ASSLAGTDIYEQY
TRBJ1-4	TRBV28	ASSQGGNEKLF
TRBJ2-3	TRBV24-1	ATSDAGGSADTQY
TRBJ1-2	TRBV7-3	ASSLTADGNYGYT
TRBJ1-3	TRBV9	ASSGSGVNSGNTIY
TRBJ2-3	TRBV7-8	ASSGNRINLADTQY
TRBJ1-5	TRBV20-1	SARDRSNQPQH
TRBJ2-7	TRBV12-3/TRBV12-4	ASSLDRGGSYEQY
TRBJ2-3	TRBV20-1	SAREDSDTQY
TRBJ2-1	TRBV9	ASSVSPSYNEQF
TRBJ1-1	TRBV3-1	ASSQDTGQGAEAF
TRBJ1-1	TRBV6-2/TRBV6-3	ASSNYYTEAF
TRBJ2-1	TRBV19	ASSPYPGRLSSYNEQF
TRBJ1-3	TRBV9	ASSEMHSGGNTIY
TRBJ2-5	TRBV5-1	ASSKQVRVETQY
TRBJ2-2	TRBV24-1	ATSRTVGGELF
TRBJ1-4	TRBV20-1	SVPLGLSPTNEKLF
TRBJ2-3	TRBV20-1	SAGGGALTDTQY
TRBJ2-5	TRBV5-1	ASSKRLAGGPVLGETQY
TRBJ1-5	TRBV12-3/TRBV12-4	ASSFRTAEGPQH
TRBJ2-7	TRBV6-1	ASSPGSGTGVPEQY
TRBJ2-3	TRBV20-1	SAPDGRGTDTQY
TRBJ2-5	TRBV5-1	ASSSSGTPETQY
TRBJ1-2	TRBV7-3	ASSLIGRGKLDYGYT
TRBJ2-4	TRBV5-1	ASSVTGGRNIQY
TRBJ2-2	TRBV7-2	ASSPLQGGTGELF
TRBJ2-7	TRBV5-1	ASSLPGLYEQY
TRBJ2-5	TRBV20-1	SARLFRLQETQY
TRBJ1-1	TRBV15	ATSRDYSGRRNTEAF
TRBJ2-4	TRBV15	ATSRDPPSGRAKNIQY
TRBJ1-2	TRBV3-1	ASSLGTGTGNYGYT
TRBJ2-1	TRBV20-1	SATLAGAYNEQF
TRBJ1-5	TRBV5-5	ASSLVSSNSNQPQH
TRBJ1-4	TRBV2	ASRLTPGQGTTTNEKLF
TRBJ2-5	TRBV29-1	SVVFGETQY